The clone carrying this TCR beta chain appeared a single time. Germline V lookup: CDR1 SGHVS, CDR2 FNYEAQ. V lost 1 base and J lost 4, with 16 bases in between. The CDR3 contains 16 residues. These data belong to a study of blood T cell repertoires in COVID-19. Measured with immunoSEQ multiplex PCR; TCRdb has only the in-frame clones, and not every one. The sample has under 300,000 clones; around 84% are singletons. The TCR originated in a man younger than 35 who had recovered from COVID-19. The sample consisted of PBMCs or T cells enriched from blood (not recorded which). The V and J genes are TRBV7-6 and TRBJ1-1, with D maybe TRBD1 (6 bases). The CDR3 is CASSLGLRGEGTEAFF. CDR3 nucleotides: TGTGCCAGCAGCTTAGGGCTCAGGGGAGAAGGCACTGAAGCTTTCTTT.